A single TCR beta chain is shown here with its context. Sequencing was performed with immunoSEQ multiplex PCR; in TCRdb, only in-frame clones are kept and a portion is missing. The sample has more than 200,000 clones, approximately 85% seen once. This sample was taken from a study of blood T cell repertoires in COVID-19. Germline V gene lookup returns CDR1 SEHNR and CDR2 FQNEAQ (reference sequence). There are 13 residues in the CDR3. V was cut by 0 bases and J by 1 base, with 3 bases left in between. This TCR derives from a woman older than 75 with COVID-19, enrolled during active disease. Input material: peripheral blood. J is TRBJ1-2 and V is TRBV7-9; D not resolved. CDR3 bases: TGTGCCAGCAGCTTAGCACTTAACTATGGCTACACCTTC. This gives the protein CASSLALNYGYTF.